Listed here are 26 T cell receptor beta chains from one sample, sequenced in a study of blood T cells in healthy people across ages. A second about 6 to 12 cycle PCR used barcoded and J-beta primers. TCRdb redid the calling of the 5' RACE reads with MiXCR, one entry per CDR3 protein. The repertoire holds a few hundred thousand distinct CDR3 sequences, with about 49% as singletons. The sample consisted of blood. Receptors originate from a man in his sixties in good health.

The rearrangement uses TRBV24-1 and TRBJ2-3, with 8 positions matching TRBD2. CDR3 length equals 13 residues. Germline values: CDR1 KGHDR, CDR2 SFDVKD. V gave up 8 bases and J gave up 4 bases; unmatched junction bases: 4. CDR3 in amino acids: CATTSGSPDTQYF. CDR3 nucleotides: TGTGCCACCACCAGCGGGAGTCCAGATACGCAGTATTTT.

This clonotype was recorded many times. The V gene is TRBV12-3 or TRBV12-4, the J gene TRBJ2-7, with a tentative D call TRBD2 (5 bases). This CDR3 has 14 residues. V was cut by 3 bases and J by 6 bases, with 15 bases left in between. CDR3 protein: CASSLSGVPREQYF. The CDR3 DNA reads as TGTGCCAGCAGTTTGTCCGGGGTCCCTCGCGAGCAGTACTTC.

The table lists this clonotype with a count of one. The rearrangement uses TRBV12-3 or TRBV12-4 and TRBJ1-1, with 9 bases fitting TRBD1. Germline trimming cut 7 bases from V and 7 bases from J; bases unmatched to any gene: 4. The CDR3 sequence is 12 residues long. CDR3 nucleotide sequence: TGTGCCAGCACTGTGGACAGGGGTGAAGCTTTCTTT. Encoded protein: CASTVDRGEAFF.

This clonotype occurred a few times. The chain's CDR3 is CASSSYREEYF. In DNA, the CDR3 is TGTGCCAGCAGTTCTTACAGGGAAGAGTACTTC. The chain combines TRBV12-3 or TRBV12-4 with TRBJ2-7; possibly TRBD1 for D (6 bases). This CDR3 is 11 amino acids long. V lost 4 bases and J lost 11, with 12 bases in between.

The chain carries TRBV7-2 and TRBJ2-7; D unclear. The V gene lost 4 bases and the J gene lost 5 bases, with 12 bases spanning the gap. This CDR3 is 13 amino acids long. The germline CDR1 and CDR2 sequences are SGHTA and FQGNSA. This CDR3 reads CASSSPPLHEQYF. In DNA form, the CDR3 reads TGTGCCAGCAGCTCCCCCCCTCTCCACGAGCAGTACTTC.

The chain uses TRBV9 and TRBJ2-7; TRBD2 agrees at 7 bases. Germline V gene sequence: CDR1 SGDLS, CDR2 YYNGEE. CDR3 length equals 16 residues. V lost 3 bases to trimming and J lost 1 base; unmatched junction nucleotides: 10. The CDR3 nucleotides read TGTGCCAGCAGCGGGGGGGAGGGTACCGAATCCTACGAGCAGTACTTC. It specifies CASSGGEGTESYEQYF.

The chain employs TRBV20-1 and TRBJ2-5; no firm D call. V lost 2 bases and J lost 0, with 7 bases in between. Germline V gives CDR1 DFQATT, CDR2 SNEGSKA (reference sequence). The CDR3 contains 13 residues. DNA for the CDR3: TGCAGTGCTAGATCTACCCACCAAGAGACCCAGTACTTC. It codes for CSARSTHQETQYF.

As regards this clonotype: The junction differs from germline at one of its ends, possibly a read error. The chain employs TRBV30 and TRBJ1-2; D perhaps matches TRBD1 (6 bases). Germline CDR1 is GTSNPN and CDR2 is SVGIG (reference sequence). This CDR3 region has 12 residues. The CDR3 region is CAGSRGNYGYTF. In DNA form, the CDR3 reads TGTGCCGGGAGCAGGGGCAACTATGGCTACACCTTC.

The CDR3 loop reads CASSLTTQATNEKLFF. The CDR3 region has the DNA TGTGCCAGCAGCTTGACGACACAAGCAACTAATGAAAAACTGTTTTTT. This chain joins TRBV11-2 and TRBJ1-4; D remains ambiguous. Between the trimmed V and J ends, which lost 3 bases and 0 bases, there was a span of 11 bases. The V gene's germline CDR1 is SGHAT and CDR2 FQNNGV. This CDR3 has 16 amino acids.

V is TRBV7-9 and J is TRBJ2-4; 9 bases agree with TRBD1. TRBJ2-7 matches the DNA end more closely, so the J call is doubtful. The CDR3 runs 16 residues. In germline, CDR1 is SEHNR, CDR2 FQNEAQ (reference sequence). CDR3 nucleotides: TGTGCCAGCAGCTCCAAAGTCGGGACAGGGTCCTACGAGCAGTACTTC. It specifies CASSSKVGTGSYEQYF.

The CDR3: CASSPMRAGVGVEQFF. The CDR3 DNA is TGCGCCAGCAGCCCCATGAGAGCGGGGGTTGGGGTTGAGCAGTTCTTC. The rearrangement joins TRBV5-1 to TRBJ2-1, with TRBD2 identical over 8 bases. After removal of 4 bases from V and 9 bases from J, the junction contained 15 bases not matched to a gene. Germline loops: CDR1 SGHRS, CDR2 YFSETQ. The CDR3 length is 16 residues. The full variable domain, in which reference TRBV5-1 and TRBJ2-1 provide the parts outside the CDR3, is KAGVTQTPRYLIKTRGQQVTLSCSPISGHRSVSWYQQTPGQGLQFLFEYFSETQRNKGNFPGRFSGRQFSNSRSEMNVSTLELGDSALYLCASSPMRAGVGVEQFFGPGTRLTVL.

With respect to this clonotype: Possible read error: a much larger clone is one base away. The J gene is TRBJ2-5, the V gene TRBV28, with D possibly matching TRBD2 (5 bases). Germline assignment: CDR1 MDHEN and CDR2 SYDVKM. The germline V and J ends were trimmed by 7 bases and 11 bases, with 14 bases remaining between them. The CDR3 is made up of 11 amino acids. The CDR3 DNA sequence: TGTGCCAGCACGGGGTTCAATGAGCAGTACTTC. It translates to CASTGFNEQYF.

J is TRBJ2-3 and V is TRBV20-1; TRBD1 matches at 8 bases. In germline, CDR1 is DFQATT, CDR2 SNEGSKA (reference sequence). After removal of 4 bases from V and 1 base from J, the junction contained 4 bases not matched to a gene. The CDR3 sequence is 14 residues long. CDR3 in DNA: TGCAGTGCTACTCCGGGACAGGGCACAGATACGCAGTATTTT. It yields the protein CSATPGQGTDTQYF.

This clonotype occurred once. Because it lacks the conserved phenylalanine or tryptophan at the end, this CDR3 is likely a read error. The V call is TRBV7-8, the J call TRBJ1-2; 7 bases map to TRBD1. Germline CDR1 is SGHVS and CDR2 is FQNEAQ. Germline trimming cut 5 bases from V and 2 bases from J; bases unmatched to any gene: 14. CDR3 length: 17 residues. The CDR3 DNA reads as TGTGCCAGCAGCCCCGCCGGGACAGTAAACACCAACTATGGCTACACCTTA. Its translation is CASSPAGTVNTNYGYTL.

CDR3 bases: TGCAGTGCTGTCGGGGGGGCCGATGAAAAACTGTTTTTT. Translation: CSAVGGADEKLFF. The chain couples TRBV20-1 to TRBJ1-4; weak D call: TRBD1 (6 bases). CDR3 size: 13 residues. Trimming shortened V by 5 bases and J by 6 bases, and 13 bases separated the two germline ends. Germline lookup yields CDR1 DFQATT and CDR2 SNEGSKA (reference sequence).

This clonotype was seen ten or more times. The J gene is TRBJ2-7, the V gene TRBV20-1; tentative D call: TRBD1 (6 bases). Germline CDR1 is DFQATT and CDR2 is SNEGSKA (reference sequence). The CDR3 contains 14 residues. V gave up 0 bases and J gave up 6 bases, with 15 bases separating them. In DNA form, the CDR3 reads TGCAGTGCTAGAGAATCGAGCTTGGGGGCCGAGCAGTACTTC. Translation gives CSARESSLGAEQYF.

This clonotype has a handful of counts. The CDR3 loop reads CSARPGTRKMADTQYF. The CDR3 DNA reads TGCAGTGCTAGACCCGGGACTCGTAAAATGGCAGATACGCAGTATTTT. V is TRBV20-1 and J is TRBJ2-3; maybe TRBD2 (6 bases). The CDR3 has 16 residues. Per the germline V gene, CDR1 is DFQATT and CDR2 is SNEGSKA (reference sequence). Trimming shortened V by 2 bases and J by 4 bases, and 19 bases separated the two germline ends.

The chain combines TRBV13 with TRBJ1-2, with D uncertain. Trimming took off 5 bases at V and 1 base at J, with 14 bases between the two ends. CDR1 is PRHDT and CDR2 is FYEKMQ in the germline V gene (reference sequence). The CDR3 contains 15 residues. CDR3 nucleotides: TGTGCCAGCAGCCCGCAACATGTCATTAACTATGGCTACACCTTC. Translation: CASSPQHVINYGYTF. Drawing the rest from reference TRBV13 and TRBJ1-2, the complete variable domain is AAGVIQSPRHLIKEKRETATLKCYPIPRHDTVYWYQQGPGQDPQFLISFYEKMQSDKGSIPDRFSAQQFSDYHSELNMSSLELGDSALYFCASSPQHVINYGYTFGSGTRLTVV.

The V gene is TRBV7-2, the J gene TRBJ2-5; D tentatively fits TRBD1 or TRBD2 (5 bases each). V lost 1 base, J lost 1 base, and 16 bases lay in between. CDR3 size: 17 residues. Looked up from germline, CDR1 is SGHTA and CDR2 is FQGNSA. The CDR3 loop reads CASSLEWGSPSQETQYF. CDR3 nucleotide sequence: TGTGCCAGCAGCTTAGAGTGGGGGTCCCCCTCCCAAGAGACCCAGTACTTC.

The chain couples TRBV20-1 to TRBJ1-5; 10 bases are shared with TRBD1. After removal of 3 bases from V and 4 bases from J, the junction contained 6 bases not matched to a gene. Germline V CDR1 and CDR2: DFQATT, SNEGSKA (reference sequence). The CDR3 covers 15 residues. In DNA form, the CDR3 reads TGCAGTGCTAGGGCCGGGACAGGGGTTAATCAGCCCCAGCATTTT. Amino acids: CSARAGTGVNQPQHF.

The V and J genes are TRBV18 and TRBJ1-4, with a tentative D call TRBD1 (5 bases). This CDR3 contains 16 residues. Between the trimmed V and J ends, which lost 2 bases and 0 bases, there was a span of 10 bases. Germline V gene lookup returns CDR1 KGHSH and CDR2 LQKENI. The CDR3 coding sequence is TGTGCCAGCTCACCAATTTCGACAGCAACTAATGAAAAACTGTTTTTT. Its translation is CASSPISTATNEKLFF.

This clonotype was seen a few times. The V and J genes are TRBV6-5 and TRBJ2-5; TRBD2 matches 16 bases. The DNA end favors TRBJ2-7, so the J call may be wrong. The germline V gene has CDR1 MNHEY and CDR2 SVGAGI. The CDR3 spans 15 residues. CDR3 sequence reads: CASKGGLAGGSEQYF. DNA for the CDR3: TGTGCCAGCAAAGGGGGACTAGCGGGGGGGAGCGAGCAGTACTTC.

The rearrangement uses TRBV27 and TRBJ2-7; D is possibly TRBD2 (5 bases). Trimming took 0 bases from V and 3 from J, leaving 12 bases between them. Germline CDR1 reads MNHEY; CDR2 reads SMNVEV (reference sequence). The CDR3 runs 15 residues. As DNA, the CDR3 is TGTGCCAGCAGTTTATCCGGGTCGGGGTTCTACGAGCAGTACTTC. Translation: CASSLSGSGFYEQYF.

By its share, this clonotype is medium-sized (0.01 to 0.1%). The genes are TRBV29-1 and TRBJ2-7, with TRBD1 as a possible D gene (5 bases). In germline, CDR1 is SQVTM, CDR2 ANQGSEA. This CDR3 is 10 amino acids long. Trimming removed 6 bases at V and 6 bases at J, with 9 bases between. The CDR3 DNA sequence: TGCAGCGTCTCCCAGGGCGAGCAGTACTTC. Translated, it gives CSVSQGEQYF.

A few counts support this clonotype. The rearrangement links TRBV27 to TRBJ2-4; 14 bases fit TRBD2. With the DNA end fitting TRBJ2-7 better, the J assignment may be wrong. The CDR3 consists of 16 residues. CDR1 is MNHEY and CDR2 is SMNVEV in the germline V gene (reference sequence). The CDR3 region is CASSPRLAGGFREQYF. CDR3 DNA: TGTGCCAGCAGTCCCAGACTAGCGGGGGGGTTTCGCGAGCAGTACTTC.

The gene calls are TRBV24-1 and TRBJ2-6; 10 bases are shared with TRBD2. The trim removed 6 bases at V and 0 bases at J, leaving 4 bases unmatched. This CDR3 has 17 residues. Looked up from germline, CDR1 is KGHDR and CDR2 is SFDVKD. CDR3 sequence (DNA): TGTGCCACCAGTACCCAGCGGGAGGGCTCTGGGGCCAACGTCCTGACTTTC. It is translated as CATSTQREGSGANVLTF.